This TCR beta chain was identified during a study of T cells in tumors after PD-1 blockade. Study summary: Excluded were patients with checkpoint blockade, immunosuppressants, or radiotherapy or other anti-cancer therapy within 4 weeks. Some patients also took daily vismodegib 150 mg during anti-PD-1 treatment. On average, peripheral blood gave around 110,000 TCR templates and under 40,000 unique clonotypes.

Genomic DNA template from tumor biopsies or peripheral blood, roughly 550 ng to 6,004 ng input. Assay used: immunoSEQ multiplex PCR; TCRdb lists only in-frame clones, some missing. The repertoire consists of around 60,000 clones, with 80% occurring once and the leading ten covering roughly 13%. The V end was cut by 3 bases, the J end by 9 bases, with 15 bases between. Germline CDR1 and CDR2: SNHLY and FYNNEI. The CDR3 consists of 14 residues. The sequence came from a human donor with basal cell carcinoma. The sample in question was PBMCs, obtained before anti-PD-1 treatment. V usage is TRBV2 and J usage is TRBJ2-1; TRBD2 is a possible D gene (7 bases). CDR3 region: CASSDRGGFGEQFF. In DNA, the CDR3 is TGTGCCAGCAGTGATAGGGGGGGGTTCGGTGAGCAGTTCTTC.